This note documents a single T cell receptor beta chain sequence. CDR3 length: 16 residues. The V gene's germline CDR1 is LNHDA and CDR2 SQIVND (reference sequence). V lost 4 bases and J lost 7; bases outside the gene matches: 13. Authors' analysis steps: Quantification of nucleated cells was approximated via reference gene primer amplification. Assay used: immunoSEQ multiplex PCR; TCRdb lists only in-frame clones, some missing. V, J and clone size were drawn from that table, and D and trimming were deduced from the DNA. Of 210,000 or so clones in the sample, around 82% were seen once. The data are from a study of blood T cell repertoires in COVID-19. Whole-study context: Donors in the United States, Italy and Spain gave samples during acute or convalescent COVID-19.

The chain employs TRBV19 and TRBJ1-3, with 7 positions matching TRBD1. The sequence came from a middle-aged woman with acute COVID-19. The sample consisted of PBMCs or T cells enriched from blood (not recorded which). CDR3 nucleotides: TGTGCCAGTAGTACTGCTAGGGACAGCGCCGGGAACACCATATATTTT. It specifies CASSTARDSAGNTIYF.